Shown below are 6 T cell receptor beta chains from a single sample sequenced in a study of blood T cell repertoires in COVID-19. The assay was immunoSEQ multiplex PCR, and TCRdb's table has in-frame clones only and misses some. Among around 400,000 clones listed, about nine tenths were seen once. Sequenced material: PBMCs or T cells enriched from blood (not recorded which). Source of these receptors: a middle-aged woman who had been exposed to COVID-19.

The chain carries TRBV10-3 and TRBJ2-2; weak D call: TRBD1 (5 bases). The CDR3 has 15 amino acids. Trimming removed 10 bases from V and 4 bases from J, with 19 bases in between. From germline, CDR1 is ENHRY and CDR2 SYGVKD. The CDR3 sequence is CATSPGPRGTGELFF. The CDR3 region has the DNA TGTGCCACCTCTCCCGGGCCTAGGGGCACCGGGGAGCTGTTTTTT.

This rearrangement joins TRBV19 to TRBJ1-2; 8 bases are shared with TRBD1. CDR1 and CDR2 (germline): LNHDA, SQIVND (reference sequence). The CDR3 has 15 amino acids. V shed 11 bases, J shed 6 bases, and the junction held 17 bases outside the gene matches. This chain's CDR3 is CASHPTGTGLHGYTF. DNA of the CDR3: TGTGCCTCACACCCCACCGGGACAGGTCTTCATGGCTACACCTTC. Together with reference TRBV19 and TRBJ1-2, the CDR3 gives the full variable domain: DGGITQSPKYLFRKEGQNVTLSCEQNLNHDAMYWYRQDPGQGLRLIYYSQIVNDFQKGDIAEGYSVSREKKESFPLTVTSAQKNPTAFYLCASHPTGTGLHGYTFGSGTRLTVV.

This rearrangement joins TRBV19 to TRBJ1-5; tentative D call: TRBD1 (6 bases). The germline V gene has CDR1 LNHDA and CDR2 SQIVND (reference sequence). V was trimmed by 5 bases and J by 4 bases, leaving 15 bases between them. The CDR3 runs to 15 residues. The DNA for the CDR3 is TGTGCCAGTAGTGCTATAGGGGGGGGTAATCAGCCCCAGCATTTT. Translating gives CASSAIGGGNQPQHF.

The chain is built from TRBV2 and TRBJ2-2, with 9 nucleotides matching TRBD1. V was clipped by 4 bases and J by 1 base; unmatched bases: 1. The CDR3 extends over 15 amino acids. The germline CDR1 and CDR2 sequences are SNHLY and FYNNEI. CDR3: CASSVGQGNTGELFF. The CDR3 nucleotides are TGTGCCAGCAGTGTGGGACAGGGGAACACCGGGGAGCTGTTTTTT.

The gene calls are TRBV5-1 and TRBJ2-5; D is unresolved. The V end was cut by 1 base, the J end by 2 bases, with 12 bases between. The CDR3 has 15 residues. Germline CDR1 and CDR2: SGHRS and YFSETQ. CDR3 loop: CASSLYLVEQETQYF. CDR3 nucleotides: TGCGCCAGCAGCTTGTACCTGGTAGAACAAGAGACCCAGTACTTC.

V usage is TRBV5-1 and J usage is TRBJ1-2; D not certain. The V end lost 0 bases, the J end lost 4 bases, and 16 bases lay between the germline ends. The V gene's germline CDR1 is SGHRS and CDR2 YFSETQ. CDR3 size: 16 residues. Written as DNA, the CDR3 is TGCGCCAGCAGCTTGGGCAGGTCTGGGAGGATCTATGGCTACACCTTC. Protein product: CASSLGRSGRIYGYTF.